One sample yielded the 3 T cell receptor beta chains listed below, sequenced in a study of T cell repertoires in cytomegalovirus infection (dated by TCRdb to the late 2010s). Sequencing used an Illumina HiSeq 1500. TCRdb handled the public reads itself, with Q25 trimming in fastp and clone calling in MiXCR, and kept productive beta chains. One record per CDR3 amino acid sequence lists the most common genes and DNA. Within this sample are over 450,000 distinct CDR3 sequences, with approximately 11% of them counted one time only. Together, the top ten hold about 10% of the sample. Sequenced sample: PBMCs. Receptors were obtained from a human donor in good health (CMV status not recorded). Some clones in this sample may be carry-over from other donors' samples.

Ten or more counts support this clonotype. This chain links TRBV18 with TRBJ1-4; 10 bases match TRBD1. With 5 bases clipped from V and 5 bases from J, the junction kept 8 bases outside the gene matches. The V gene's germline CDR1 is KGHSH and CDR2 LQKENI. This CDR3 comprises 16 residues. CDR3 DNA sequence: TGTGCCAGCTCATCGGGACAGGGGTTTGAGAATGAAAAACTGTTTTTT. It specifies CASSSGQGFENEKLFF.

This clonotype was seen a few times. The chain carries TRBV9 and TRBJ2-7, with 7 bases matching TRBD2. The CDR3 covers 16 residues. Looked up from germline, CDR1 is SGDLS and CDR2 is YYNGEE. The V gene end was trimmed by 4 bases and the J gene end by 5 bases; junction bases not matched to a gene: 15. The CDR3 region is CASSSRERTGGHEQYF. The CDR3 bases are TGTGCCAGCAGCTCCAGAGAGCGGACGGGAGGCCACGAGCAGTACTTC.

This clonotype was observed a handful of times. CDR3 DNA: TGCGCCAGCAGCTGGCAGCAAGGGATGAACACTGAAGCTTTCTTT. Translated: CASSWQQGMNTEAFF. This chain joins TRBV5-1 and TRBJ1-1; D is unclear. This CDR3 has 15 residues. Germline CDR1 reads SGHRS; CDR2 reads YFSETQ. V dropped 3 bases and J dropped 0 bases, with 12 bases sitting between them. The variable domain in full, with the rest retrieved from reference TRBV5-1 and TRBJ1-1, is KAGVTQTPRYLIKTRGQQVTLSCSPISGHRSVSWYQQTPGQGLQFLFEYFSETQRNKGNFPGRFSGRQFSNSRSEMNVSTLELGDSALYLCASSWQQGMNTEAFFGQGTRLTVV.